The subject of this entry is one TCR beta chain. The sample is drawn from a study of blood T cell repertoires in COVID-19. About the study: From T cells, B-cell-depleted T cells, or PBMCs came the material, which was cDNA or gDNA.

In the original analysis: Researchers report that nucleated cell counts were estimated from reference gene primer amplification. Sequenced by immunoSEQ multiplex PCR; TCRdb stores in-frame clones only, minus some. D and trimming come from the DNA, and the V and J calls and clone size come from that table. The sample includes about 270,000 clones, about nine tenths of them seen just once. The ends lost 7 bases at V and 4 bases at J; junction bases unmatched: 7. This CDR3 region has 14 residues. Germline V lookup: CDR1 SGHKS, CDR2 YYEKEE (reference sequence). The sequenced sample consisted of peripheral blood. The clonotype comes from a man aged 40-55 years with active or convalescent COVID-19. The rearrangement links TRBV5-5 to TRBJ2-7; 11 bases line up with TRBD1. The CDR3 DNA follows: TGTGCCAGCGGCGGACAGGGGGCTTTTTACGAGCAGTACTTC. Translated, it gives CASGGQGAFYEQYF.